This T cell receptor (beta chain) was found in a study of long-term antiretroviral therapy in people with HIV. The study's findings and limits: Clones expanded before ART dominated the repertoire at all time points.

Running of the v3.0 immunoSEQ assay took place at survey level. The method was immunoSEQ multiplex PCR; TCRdb's version includes in-frame clones alone and lacks a portion of them. This repertoire shows more than 25,000 clones, about 97% found once; its top ten account for 1.5% to 2%. Points on this clone: Antigen: not known.

The V gene's germline CDR1 is SGHRS and CDR2 YFSETQ. V was trimmed by 4 bases and J by 8 bases, leaving 12 bases between them. The CDR3 length is 12 residues. The source material was unsorted PBMCs, sampled 7.6 years after starting antiretroviral therapy. The chain carries TRBV5-1 and TRBJ1-2, with unresolved D. The sequence was obtained from a man under 40 with HIV. The DNA for the CDR3 is TGCGCCAGCAGCACAACCGGGGAAGGCTACACCTTC. It translates to CASSTTGEGYTF.